The T cell receptor beta chain under discussion was sequenced for a study of early T cells in non-severe SARS-CoV-2 infection. TCRdb passed the 5' RACE reads through MiXCR, listing each CDR3 protein once. The sample consists of approximately 66,000 distinct CDR3 sequences, less than 15% of them appearing once. The germline V and J ends were trimmed by 4 bases and 1 base, with 16 bases remaining between them. Per the germline V gene, CDR1 is MNHEY and CDR2 is SMNVEV (reference sequence). This CDR3 comprises 16 residues. This clonotype was detected ten times or more. The chain recombines TRBV27 with TRBJ1-1; no clear D. The TCR sequence derives from an adult who was a healthcare worker with PCR-confirmed SARS-CoV-2 infection or an uninfected control (not recorded which). The sequenced sample consisted of whole blood. The CDR3 bases are TGTGCCAGCAGTTATACCATAGGACGGCAGAACACTGAAGCTTTCTTT. This encodes CASSYTIGRQNTEAFF.